What follows describes a single TCR beta chain. Its antigen is unidentified. The protocol was immunoSEQ multiplex PCR, while the TCRdb copy is restricted to in-frame clones and leaves out a portion. The sample gives about 90,000 clones, around nine tenths of which show up once; 15% to 20% is in the top ten. The record originates from a study of T cell responses to AZD1222 COVID-19 vaccine. Study-wide points: Repertoires were obtained solely post-peak T cell response.

This clonotype was sampled from an adult in good health. The source was peripheral blood, collected on day 0 of AZD1222 vaccination.

In DNA form, the CDR3 reads TGTGCCAGCAGCTTACTAGCGGGAGGGCCCAACAATGAGCAGTTCTTC. It codes for CASSLLAGGPNNEQFF. The chain joins TRBV7-8 to TRBJ2-1, with 12 bases lining up with TRBD2. The CDR3 runs to 16 residues. The junction had 4 bases not matched to a gene; V was cut back by 2 bases and J by 5 bases. The germline CDR1 and CDR2 sequences are SGHVS and FQNEAQ.